What follows are 11 T cell receptor beta chains derived from one specimen sequenced in a study of blood T cell repertoires in COVID-19. Produced via immunoSEQ multiplex PCR; TCRdb's table is partial and in-frame only. The table lists roughly 200,000 clones, 90% of them singletons, with approximately 0.62% in the top ten. Material for sequencing was peripheral blood. The receptors were gathered from a man over 45 with acute or convalescent COVID-19.

The chain uses TRBV18 and TRBJ2-1, with 9 positions matching TRBD1. In germline, CDR1 is KGHSH, CDR2 LQKENI. The CDR3 totals 15 residues. Germline trimming cut 6 bases from V and 8 bases from J; bases unmatched to any gene: 11. The CDR3 sequence: CASSLRDRVAYEQFF. In DNA, the CDR3 is TGTGCCAGCTCGCTCCGGGACAGGGTCGCATATGAGCAGTTCTTC.

CDR3 nucleotides: TGTGCCATCAGTGACGGTATGAACACTGAAGCTTTCTTT. Amino acid sequence: CAISDGMNTEAFF. The chain uses TRBV10-3 and TRBJ1-1; D call uncertain. The ends were cut back, 3 bases at V and 0 bases at J, with 5 bases in the middle. Germline V CDR1 and CDR2: ENHRY, SYGVKD. The CDR3 sequence is 13 residues long.

The chain combines TRBV6-5 with TRBJ2-3; D may be TRBD2 (6 bases). The CDR3 has 15 amino acids. CDR1 and CDR2 (germline): MNHEY, SVGAGI. Trimming stripped 6 bases from V and 2 bases from J, with 15 bases between. This chain's CDR3 is CASSRAGYHTDTQYF. CDR3 sequence (DNA): TGTGCCAGCAGCAGGGCGGGATACCACACAGATACGCAGTATTTT.

This rearrangement joins TRBV10-3 to TRBJ1-6; tentative D call: TRBD1 (6 bases). In germline, CDR1 is ENHRY, CDR2 SYGVKD. With 6 bases removed from V and 6 bases from J, the gap between germline ends came to 9 bases. This CDR3 contains 13 residues. The CDR3 sequence is CAISLDSNSPLHF. CDR3 bases: TGTGCCATCAGCCTGGACAGTAATTCACCCCTCCACTTT.

This clone was counted once. The V call is TRBV29-1, the J call TRBJ2-7, with TRBD1 matching over 7 bases. The germline V gene encodes CDR1 SQVTM and CDR2 ANQGSEA. V gave up 4 bases and J gave up 2 bases; unmatched junction bases: 5. CDR3 length: 13 residues. CDR3 DNA sequence: TGCAGCGTTGCGTCGGACAGGACCTACGAGCAGTACTTC. This codes for CSVASDRTYEQYF.

This chain links TRBV5-8 with TRBJ1-1; 7 bases map to TRBD1. Germline trimming cut 2 bases from V and 3 bases from J; bases unmatched to any gene: 1. CDR3 size: 13 residues. Looked up from germline, CDR1 is SGHTS and CDR2 is YDEGEE. The CDR3 nucleotides read TGTGCCAGCAGCTTAGACAGGGACACTGAAGCTTTCTTT. Protein product: CASSLDRDTEAFF.

The CDR3 bases are TGTGCCAGCAGCTATGGCCAGGGCATCCAGCCCCAGCATTTT. Amino acids: CASSYGQGIQPQHF. This chain joins TRBV5-6 and TRBJ1-5; weak D call: TRBD1 (5 bases). V shed 3 bases and J shed 7 bases, with 14 bases lying between them. CDR1 and CDR2 (germline): SGHDT, YYEEEE. The CDR3 extends over 14 amino acids.

This rearrangement joins TRBV5-4 to TRBJ1-2; D is possibly TRBD1 (6 bases). Trimming removed 5 bases from V and 2 bases from J, with 16 bases in between. The CDR3 has 15 amino acids. The germline CDR1 and CDR2 sequences are SGHNT and YYREEE (reference sequence). The CDR3 protein is CASSSSGGPNYGYTF. CDR3 sequence (DNA): TGTGCCAGCAGTTCCTCGGGGGGCCCAAACTATGGCTACACCTTC. Using reference TRBV5-4 and TRBJ1-2 for the parts outside the CDR3, the full variable domain is ETGVTQSPTHLIKTRGQQVTLRCSSQSGHNTVSWYQQALGQGPQFIFQYYREEENGRGNFPPRFSGLQFPNYSSELNVNALELDDSALYLCASSSSGGPNYGYTFGSGTRLTVV.

The chain is built from TRBV21-1 and TRBJ1-6; TRBD1 is the table's D call, not checked against the DNA. TRBV21-1 is assigned pseudogene status. The CDR3 consists of 17 residues. CDR3 region: CASSKAAGGPYNSPLHF. CDR3 nucleotide sequence: TGTGCCAGCAGCAAAGCGGCAGGGGGACCGTATAATTCACCCCTCCACTTT.

In regard to this clone: Different DNA sequences within this sample yield the same CDR3. The rearrangement uses TRBV12-3 or TRBV12-4 and TRBJ1-3; D is undetermined. The V end was cut by 6 bases, the J end by 0 bases, with 6 bases between. The CDR3 is made up of 13 amino acids. CDR3 sequence: CASRFSSGNTIYF. CDR3 DNA: TGTGCCAGCAGATTCTCCTCTGGAAACACCATATATTTT.

CDR3 sequence: CASSPQGYTEAFF. In DNA, the CDR3 is TGTGCCAGCTCACCACAGGGGTATACTGAAGCTTTCTTT. The chain has TRBV18 and TRBJ1-1, with D perhaps matching TRBD1 (5 bases). The CDR3 length is 13 residues. The V gene lost 1 base and the J gene lost 5 bases, with 8 bases spanning the gap. The V gene's germline CDR1 is KGHSH and CDR2 LQKENI. Complete variable domain (other parts from reference TRBV18 and TRBJ1-1): NAGVMQNPRHLVRRRGQEARLRCSPMKGHSHVYWYRQLPEEGLKFMVYLQKENIIDESGMPKERFSAEFPKEGPSILRIQQVVRGDSAAYFCASSPQGYTEAFFGQGTRLTVV.